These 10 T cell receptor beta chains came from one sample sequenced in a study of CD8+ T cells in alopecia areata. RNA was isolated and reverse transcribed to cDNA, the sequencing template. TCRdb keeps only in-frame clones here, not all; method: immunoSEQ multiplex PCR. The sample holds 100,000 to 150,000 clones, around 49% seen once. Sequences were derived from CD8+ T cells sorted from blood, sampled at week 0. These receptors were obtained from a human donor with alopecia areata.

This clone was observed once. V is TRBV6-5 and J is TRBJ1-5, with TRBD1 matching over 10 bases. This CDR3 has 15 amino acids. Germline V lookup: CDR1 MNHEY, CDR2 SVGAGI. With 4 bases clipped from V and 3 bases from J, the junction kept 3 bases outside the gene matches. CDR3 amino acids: CASSSGTGVNQPQHF. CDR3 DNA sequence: TGTGCCAGCAGTTCCGGGACAGGGGTCAATCAGCCCCAGCATTTT.

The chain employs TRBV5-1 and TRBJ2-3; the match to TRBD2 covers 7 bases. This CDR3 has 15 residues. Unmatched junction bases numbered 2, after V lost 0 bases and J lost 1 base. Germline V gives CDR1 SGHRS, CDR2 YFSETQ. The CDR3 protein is CASSLEGGGTDTQYF. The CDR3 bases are TGCGCCAGCAGCTTGGAGGGAGGGGGCACAGATACGCAGTATTTT.

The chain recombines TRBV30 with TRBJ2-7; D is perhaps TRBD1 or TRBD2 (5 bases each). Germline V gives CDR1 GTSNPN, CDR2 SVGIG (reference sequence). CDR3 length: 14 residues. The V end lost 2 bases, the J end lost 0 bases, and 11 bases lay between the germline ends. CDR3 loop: CAWSHTGLSYEQYF. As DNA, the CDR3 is TGTGCCTGGAGTCACACGGGGCTCTCCTACGAGCAGTACTTC.

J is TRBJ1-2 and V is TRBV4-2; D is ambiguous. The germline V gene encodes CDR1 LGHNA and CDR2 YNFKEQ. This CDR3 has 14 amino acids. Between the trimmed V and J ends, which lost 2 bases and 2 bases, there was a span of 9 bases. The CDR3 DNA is TGTGCCAGCAGCCAATTTGGAGGAAACTATGGCTACACCTTC. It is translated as CASSQFGGNYGYTF.

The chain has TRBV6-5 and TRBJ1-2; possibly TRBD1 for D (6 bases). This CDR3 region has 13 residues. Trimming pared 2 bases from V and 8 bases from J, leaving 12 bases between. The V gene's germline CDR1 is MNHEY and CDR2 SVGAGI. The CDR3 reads CASSYPEGDGYTF. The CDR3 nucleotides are TGTGCCAGCAGTTACCCAGAGGGGGACGGCTACACCTTC.

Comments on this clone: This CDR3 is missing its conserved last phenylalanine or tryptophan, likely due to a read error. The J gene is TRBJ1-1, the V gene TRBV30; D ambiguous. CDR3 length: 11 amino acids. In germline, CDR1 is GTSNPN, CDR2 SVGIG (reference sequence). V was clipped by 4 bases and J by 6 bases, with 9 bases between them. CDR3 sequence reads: CAWTTDAEAFL. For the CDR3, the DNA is TGTGCCTGGACAACGGACGCTGAAGCTTTCCTT.

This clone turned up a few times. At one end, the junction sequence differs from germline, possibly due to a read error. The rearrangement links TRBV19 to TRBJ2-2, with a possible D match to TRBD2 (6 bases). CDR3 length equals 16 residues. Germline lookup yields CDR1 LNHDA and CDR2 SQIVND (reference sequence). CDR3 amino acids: CASSIEAEDITGGLFF. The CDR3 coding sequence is TGTGCCAGTAGTATAGAGGCGGAGGACATCACCGGGGGGCTGTTTTTT. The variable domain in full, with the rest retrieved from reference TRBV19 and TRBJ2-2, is DGGITQSPKYLFRKEGQNVTLSCEQNLNHDAMYWYRQDPGQGLRLIYYSQIVNDFQKGDIAEGYSVSREKKESFPLTVTSAQKNPTAFYLCASSIEAEDITGGLFFGEGSRLTVL.

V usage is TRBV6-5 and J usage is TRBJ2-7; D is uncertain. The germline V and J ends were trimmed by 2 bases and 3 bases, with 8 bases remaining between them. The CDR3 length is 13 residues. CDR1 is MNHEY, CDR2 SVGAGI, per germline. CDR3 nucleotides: TGTGCCAGCAGTTACACACTCGGCTACGAGCAGTACTTC. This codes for CASSYTLGYEQYF.

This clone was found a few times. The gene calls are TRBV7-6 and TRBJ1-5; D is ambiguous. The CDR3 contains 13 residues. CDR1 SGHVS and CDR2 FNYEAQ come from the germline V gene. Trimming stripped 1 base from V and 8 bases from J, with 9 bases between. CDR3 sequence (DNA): TGTGCCAGCAGCTTAGGCGGGGAGGAGCCCCAGCATTTT. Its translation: CASSLGGEEPQHF.

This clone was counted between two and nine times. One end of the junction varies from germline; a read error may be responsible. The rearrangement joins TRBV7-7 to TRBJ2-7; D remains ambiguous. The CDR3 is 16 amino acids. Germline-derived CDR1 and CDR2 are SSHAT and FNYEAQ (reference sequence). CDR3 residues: CASSLERLCPPYEQYF. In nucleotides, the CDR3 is TGTGCTAGCAGCTTAGAGCGCCTTTGTCCCCCCTACGAGCAGTACTTC.